The clone carrying this T cell receptor beta chain is a singleton in its sample. The length of the CDR3 is 14 residues. The germline CDR1 and CDR2 sequences are GTSNPN and SVGIG (reference sequence). V lost 0 bases and J lost 5, with 11 bases in between. Clones were read by immunoSEQ multiplex PCR, and TCRdb kept only the in-frame ones, dropping some. Of 70,000 to 95,000 clones in the sample, roughly 91% are singletons; the top ten hold 2.5% to 3%. This specimen belongs to a study of T cell changes during pregnancy in multiple sclerosis. This receptor was obtained from a female donor in good health, enrolled as a control in a pregnancy study. The chain carries TRBV30 and TRBJ2-1, with a tentative D call TRBD2 (5 bases). Specimen: peripheral blood, collected after pregnancy. For the CDR3, the DNA is TGTGCCTGGAGTGTTGCCGGGATGCACAATGAGCAGTTCTTC. Encoded protein: CAWSVAGMHNEQFF.